Presented here are 18 T cell receptor beta chains from one specimen sequenced in a study of cytomegalovirus exposure and HLA in healthy donors. The PCR had 60 Vbeta and 13 Jbeta primers. Sequencing was performed with immunoSEQ multiplex PCR; in TCRdb, only in-frame clones are kept and a portion is missing. This sample carries fewer than 250,000 clones, 76% of them seen once, and the ten largest clones take under 0.8%. Sequenced sample: PBMCs. The source is a man younger than 35 in good health and CMV-seronegative.

The V gene is TRBV5-4, the J gene TRBJ2-7, with TRBD2 identical over 12 bases. The ends lost 3 bases at V and 3 bases at J; junction bases unmatched: 7. CDR3 length: 16 residues. Per germline, CDR1 SGHNT and CDR2 YYREEE (reference sequence). CDR3 protein: CASSWNPLAGGYEQYF. The DNA for the CDR3 is TGTGCCAGCAGCTGGAACCCACTAGCGGGAGGCTACGAGCAGTACTTC. Filled out from reference TRBV5-4 and TRBJ2-7, the complete variable domain reads ETGVTQSPTHLIKTRGQQVTLRCSSQSGHNTVSWYQQALGQGPQFIFQYYREEENGRGNFPPRFSGLQFPNYSSELNVNALELDDSALYLCASSWNPLAGGYEQYFGPGTRLTVT.

This clone was seen a few times. J is TRBJ2-7 and V is TRBV7-3, with D possibly matching TRBD2 (5 bases). Deletions cut 2 bases from V and 5 bases from J, with 13 bases between. CDR1 is SGHTA and CDR2 is FQGTGA in the germline V gene. CDR3 length: 14 amino acids. CDR3 in DNA: TGTGCCAGCAGCTTAGGACTGCCGGAGGACGAGCAGTACTTC. This encodes CASSLGLPEDEQYF.

The V gene is TRBV7-9, the J gene TRBJ2-2, with D perhaps TRBD2 (6 bases). This CDR3 region has 18 residues. Germline V CDR1 and CDR2: SEHNR, FQNEAQ (reference sequence). V lost 5 bases to trimming and J lost 1 base, with 20 bases between them. The CDR3 here is CASSNANIADVNTGELFF. In DNA form, the CDR3 reads TGTGCCAGCAGCAACGCCAATATAGCGGATGTGAACACCGGGGAGCTGTTTTTT.

The chain links TRBV30 to TRBJ2-1; D is possibly TRBD1 (5 bases). V gave up 0 bases and J gave up 9 bases, with 9 bases separating them. Germline loops: CDR1 GTSNPN, CDR2 SVGIG (reference sequence). CDR3 length equals 12 residues. As DNA, the CDR3 is TGTGCCTGGAGTGTATGGGGCGGTGAGCAGTTCTTC. This translates into CAWSVWGGEQFF.

The rearrangement links TRBV7-9 to TRBJ2-6; TRBD1 might be the D (5 bases). Germline CDR1 SEHNR, CDR2 FQNEAQ (reference sequence). V was trimmed by 1 base and J by 2 bases, leaving 6 bases between them. This CDR3 region has 15 residues. The DNA for the CDR3 is TGTGCCAGCAGCTTAGTCAGGGCTGGGGCCAACGTCCTGACTTTC. The encoded protein is CASSLVRAGANVLTF.

The chain links TRBV27 to TRBJ1-2; D perhaps matches TRBD1 (6 bases). V was cut by 4 bases and J by 4 bases, with 16 bases left in between. The CDR3 covers 15 residues. Germline loops: CDR1 MNHEY, CDR2 SMNVEV (reference sequence). The CDR3 region has the DNA TGTGCCAGCAGTTCCCGTGGCAAAGGGGGCTATGGCTACACCTTC. Amino acid sequence: CASSSRGKGGYGYTF.

The gene calls are TRBV9 and TRBJ2-5; tentatively, D is TRBD2 (5 bases). The CDR3 loop spans 15 amino acids. The germline V gene encodes CDR1 SGDLS and CDR2 YYNGEE. V lost 3 bases and J 2 bases, leaving 14 bases between the germline ends. The CDR3 is CASSGDGRRQETQYF. As DNA, the CDR3 is TGTGCCAGCAGCGGAGATGGGAGACGGCAAGAGACCCAGTACTTC.

This CDR3 is CASSLDGTGDQPQHF. As DNA, the CDR3 is TGCGCCAGCAGCTTGGATGGGACAGGAGATCAGCCCCAGCATTTT. The chain uses TRBV5-1 and TRBJ1-5, with 8 bases fitting TRBD1. The V segment lost 0 bases and the J segment 5 bases; nucleotides outside the gene matches: 4. Per germline, CDR1 SGHRS and CDR2 YFSETQ. This CDR3 contains 15 residues. The full variable domain, rest sourced from reference TRBV5-1 and TRBJ1-5, is KAGVTQTPRYLIKTRGQQVTLSCSPISGHRSVSWYQQTPGQGLQFLFEYFSETQRNKGNFPGRFSGRQFSNSRSEMNVSTLELGDSALYLCASSLDGTGDQPQHFGDGTRLSIL.

The table lists this clone with a few counts. The chain carries TRBV6-5 and TRBJ2-7; D is perhaps TRBD1 (5 bases). Germline CDR1 and CDR2: MNHEY and SVGAGI. The CDR3 totals 14 residues. Deletions cut 0 bases from V and 6 bases from J, with 12 bases between. The chain's CDR3 is CASSYSGRASEQYF. The CDR3 DNA follows: TGTGCCAGCAGTTACTCTGGCAGGGCCTCCGAGCAGTACTTC.

The gene calls are TRBV5-1 and TRBJ2-5; D is uncertain. Trimming left V 3 bases short and J 2 bases short, with 8 bases between. CDR3 length equals 13 residues. Germline V gene sequence: CDR1 SGHRS, CDR2 YFSETQ. Here the CDR3 DNA reads TGCGCCAGCAGCTCCCGGTTACAAGAGACCCAGTACTTC. It encodes CASSSRLQETQYF.

This rearrangement joins TRBV6-6 to TRBJ1-2; a possible D gene is TRBD1 (5 bases). Trimming took 6 bases from V and 6 from J, leaving 8 bases between them. Germline values: CDR1 MNHNY, CDR2 SVGAGI (reference sequence). This CDR3 comprises 11 residues. The CDR3 protein is CASRRGNGYTF. For the CDR3, the DNA is TGTGCCAGCAGAAGGGGTAATGGCTACACCTTC.

The chain carries TRBV7-3 and TRBJ2-7; 8 nucleotides align to TRBD2. The length of the CDR3 is 15 residues. Germline loops: CDR1 SGHTA, CDR2 FQGTGA. Trimming at V came to 5 bases and at J to 7 bases, leaving 13 bases not matched to a gene. The CDR3 reads CASSPGGSGSAEQYF. CDR3 DNA: TGTGCCAGCAGCCCCGGGGGGAGCGGGAGTGCTGAGCAGTACTTC.

Of note for this clone: Other DNA sequences in the sample encode the same CDR3. V gene TRBV5-6 combines with J gene TRBJ2-5, with 8 bases aligning to TRBD1. Germline V CDR1 and CDR2: SGHDT, YYEEEE. This CDR3 region has 14 residues. The trim removed 2 bases at V and 5 bases at J, leaving 5 bases unmatched. CDR3: CASSFDRGRETQYF. The CDR3 DNA is TGTGCCAGCAGCTTCGACAGGGGTAGGGAGACCCAGTACTTC.

The chain links TRBV27 to TRBJ1-2; 8 positions agree with TRBD1. Per the germline V gene, CDR1 is MNHEY and CDR2 is SMNVEV (reference sequence). Trimming took 5 bases from V and 4 from J; bases not matched to a gene: 6. The CDR3 loop spans 14 amino acids. The CDR3, as DNA: TGTGCCAGCAGTCTAACAGGACAGGGCTATGGCTACACCTTC. Translating it yields CASSLTGQGYGYTF.

The chain recombines TRBV6-1 with TRBJ2-5, with 10 bases fitting TRBD1. Trimming cost V 7 bases and J 5 bases; bases outside gene matches: 7. The CDR3 loop spans 14 amino acids. The germline CDR1 and CDR2 sequences are MNHNS and SASEGT. The DNA of the CDR3 is TGTGCCAGCACTGGGACAGGGGCCGGTGAGACCCAGTACTTC. It specifies CASTGTGAGETQYF.

DNA of the CDR3: TGTGCATTTAGTTGGGGGGGACTCGGCACAGATACGCAGTATTTT. Amino acid sequence: CAFSWGGLGTDTQYF. The V gene is TRBV7-9, the J gene TRBJ2-3; TRBD2 aligns across 7 bases. In germline, CDR1 is SEHNR, CDR2 FQNEAQ (reference sequence). The CDR3 has 15 amino acids.

This clone was detected only a few times. V usage is TRBV25-1 and J usage is TRBJ1-1, with D unresolved. CDR3 length equals 11 residues. CDR1 is MGHDK and CDR2 is SYGVNS in the germline V gene. V was shortened by 10 bases and J by 9 bases, with 15 bases between the two germline ends. The CDR3 sequence is CATRLGIQAFF. The CDR3 coding sequence is TGTGCCACCCGACTTGGAATCCAAGCTTTCTTT.

The rearrangement joins TRBV5-4 to TRBJ1-1; 7 bases align to TRBD1. From germline, CDR1 is SGHNT and CDR2 YYREEE (reference sequence). CDR3 size: 13 residues. The trim removed 4 bases at V and 5 bases at J, leaving 5 bases unmatched. CDR3 loop: CASSDDRVTEAFF. CDR3 nucleotide sequence: TGTGCCAGCAGCGACGACAGGGTGACTGAAGCTTTCTTT.